The present T cell receptor beta chain was sequenced within a study of blood T cells in healthy people across ages. A second PCR of roughly 7 to 11 cycles used a sample-barcoded 5' primer and a J-beta primer mix. MiXCR was run by TCRdb on the 5' RACE reads, yielding one entry per CDR3 protein. Of roughly 900,000 distinct CDR3 sequences listed, about 48% are singletons. The V gene end was trimmed by 0 bases and the J gene end by 6 bases; junction bases not matched to a gene: 9. Germline V gene data show CDR1 as SGHTA and CDR2 as FQGNSA. The CDR3 is made up of 17 amino acids. This clonotype was seen a handful of times.

The sequencing input was blood. J is TRBJ2-7 and V is TRBV7-2; TRBD2 matches 12 bases. This TCR was recovered from a man aged 25-40 years in good health. Here the CDR3 reads CASSLASASGGAGEQYF. CDR3 DNA: TGTGCCAGCAGCTTAGCGTCGGCTAGCGGGGGGGCCGGCGAGCAGTACTTC.